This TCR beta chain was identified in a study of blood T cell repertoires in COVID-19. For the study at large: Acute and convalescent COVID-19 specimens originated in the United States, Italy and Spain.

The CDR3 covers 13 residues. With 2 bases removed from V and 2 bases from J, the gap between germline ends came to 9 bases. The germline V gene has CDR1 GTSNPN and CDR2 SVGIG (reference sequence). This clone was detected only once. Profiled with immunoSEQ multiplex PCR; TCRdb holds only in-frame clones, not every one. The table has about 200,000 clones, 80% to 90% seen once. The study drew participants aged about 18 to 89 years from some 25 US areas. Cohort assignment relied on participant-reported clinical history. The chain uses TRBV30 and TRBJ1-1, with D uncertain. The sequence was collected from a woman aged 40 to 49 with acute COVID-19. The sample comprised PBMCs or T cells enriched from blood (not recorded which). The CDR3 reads CAWSPSFNTEAFF. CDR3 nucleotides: TGTGCCTGGAGTCCCTCTTTCAACACTGAAGCTTTCTTT.